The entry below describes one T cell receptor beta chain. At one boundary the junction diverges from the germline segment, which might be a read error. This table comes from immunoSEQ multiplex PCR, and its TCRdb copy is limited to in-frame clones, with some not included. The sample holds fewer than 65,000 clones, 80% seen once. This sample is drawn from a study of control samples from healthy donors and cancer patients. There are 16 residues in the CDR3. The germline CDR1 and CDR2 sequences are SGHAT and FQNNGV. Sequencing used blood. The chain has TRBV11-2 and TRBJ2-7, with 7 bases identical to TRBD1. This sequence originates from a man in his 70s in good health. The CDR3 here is CASSRTGLGKSYEQHF. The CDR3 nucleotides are TGTGCCAGCAGCCGGACAGGCCTTGGGAAATCCTACGAGCAGCACTTC. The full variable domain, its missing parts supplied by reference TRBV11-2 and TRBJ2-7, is EAGVAQSPRYKIIEKRQSVAFWCNPISGHATLYWYQQILGQGPKLLIQFQNNGVVDDSQLPKDRFSAERLKGVDSTLKIQPAKLEDSAVYLCASSRTGLGKSYEQHFGPGTRLTVT.